This TCR beta chain was sequenced for a study of blood T cells in healthy people across ages. At the level of the study: About one barcoded beta molecule per two T cells was captured by template switching. Study-wide findings and caveats: As age increased, TCR beta diversity per million T cells fell in a roughly linear fashion. From one million sequenced T cells, diversity estimates were lower bounds.

It was with a sample-barcoded 5' primer and a J-beta primer mix that a second PCR of about 7 to 12 cycles was run. Every sample gave at least 2.5 million paired-end reads containing CDR3. From the 5' RACE reads, TCRdb called clonotypes with MiXCR, one entry per CDR3 protein. The sample yields hundreds of thousands of distinct CDR3 sequences, 25% to 30% seen once. This clonotype was picked up one time. The target antigen is unknown. Between the trimmed V and J ends, which lost 6 bases and 4 bases, there was a span of 18 bases. This CDR3 contains 15 residues. V gene TRBV12-3 or TRBV12-4 combines with J gene TRBJ2-5; either TRBD1 or TRBD2 may supply D (5 bases each). This TCR was recovered from a woman in her seventies in good health. Sample: blood. In nucleotides, the CDR3 is TGTGCCAGCAGCCCCCTGGGACGGCCCCCAGAGACCCAGTACTTC. Encoded protein: CASSPLGRPPETQYF.